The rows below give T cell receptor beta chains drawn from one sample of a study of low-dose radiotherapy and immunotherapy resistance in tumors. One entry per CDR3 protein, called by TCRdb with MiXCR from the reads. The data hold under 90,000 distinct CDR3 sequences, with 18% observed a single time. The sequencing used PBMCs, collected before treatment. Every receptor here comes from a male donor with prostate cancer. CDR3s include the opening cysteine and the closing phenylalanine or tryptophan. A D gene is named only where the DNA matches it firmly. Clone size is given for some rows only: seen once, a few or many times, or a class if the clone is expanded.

CSVEDKKVFF	TGCAGCGTTGAAGATAAGAAGGTATTCTTT	-	TRBV29-1	TRBJ1-1	-
CASSTGAAYEQYF	TGTGCCAGTAGTACGGGGGCGGCCTACGAGCAGTACTTC	-	TRBV19	TRBJ2-7	-
CASSQVLAGGDNEQFF	TGTGCCAGCAGCCAAGTCCTGGCGGGGGGTGACAATGAGCAGTTCTTC	many	TRBV4-2	TRBJ2-1	TRBD2
CASRVTGKNTEAFF	TGTGCCAGCAGAGTCACAGGAAAGAACACTGAAGCTTTCTTT	many	TRBV3-1	TRBJ1-1	-
CASSSPAGGQETQYF	TGTGCCAGCAGCTCCCCCGCCGGGGGGCAAGAGACCCAGTACTTC	many	TRBV9	TRBJ2-5	TRBD2
CASSLASFGKNCFF	-	-	TRBV23-1	TRBJ1-4	-
CSAQGAGGNTIYF	TGCAGCGCACAGGGGGCCGGAGGAAACACCATATATTTT	many	TRBV29-1	TRBJ1-3	TRBD1
CASSPGPGLADQETQYF	TGTGCCAGCAGCCCCGGACCGGGACTAGCGGATCAAGAGACCCAGTACTTC	many	TRBV13	TRBJ2-5	TRBD2
CASSPGAGPIIEQFF	TGTGCCAGCAGCCCCGGCGCCGGTCCTATCATAGAGCAGTTCTTC	many	TRBV7-3	TRBJ2-1	-
CASSSGTGDYGYTF	TGTGCCAGCAGCTCCGGGACGGGGGACTATGGCTACACCTTC	-	TRBV7-8	TRBJ1-2	-
CASSLGSGEYYEQYF	TGTGCCAGCAGCCTGGGGAGCGGGGAGTATTACGAGCAGTACTTC	many	TRBV11-2	TRBJ2-7	TRBD2
CASSVDSYNEQFF	TGTGCCAGCAGCGTAGACTCCTACAATGAGCAGTTCTTC	many	TRBV9	TRBJ2-1	-
CASSNVGPQHF	TGTGCCAGCAGTAACGTGGGGCCCCAGCATTTT	many	TRBV12-3/TRBV12-4	TRBJ1-5	-
CSPPRERVNEQYF	TGCAGCCCACCCAGGGAAAGGGTAAACGAGCAGTACTTC	many	TRBV29-1	TRBJ2-7	-
CSARGGRGYEQYF	TGCAGTGCTAGAGGCGGTCGGGGGTACGAGCAGTACTTC	many	TRBV20-1	TRBJ2-7	-
CASSPPGGPEYF	TGTGCCAGCAGCCCCCCGGGGGGGCCTGAGTATTTT	many	TRBV7-8	TRBJ2-3	TRBD2
CAISELGLAGLGDTQYF	TGTGCCATCAGTGAGCTGGGACTAGCGGGGCTAGGGGATACGCAGTATTTT	many	TRBV10-3	TRBJ2-3	TRBD2
CASSYSSGSPQETQYF	TGTGCCAGCAGTTACTCGAGTGGCAGCCCCCAAGAGACCCAGTACTTC	many	TRBV6-5	TRBJ2-5	-
CASSVGQGYNEQFF	TGTGCCAGCAGCGTAGGACAGGGGTACAATGAGCAGTTCTTC	many	TRBV2	TRBJ2-1	TRBD1
CASSPQGGVSVVGYTF	TGTGCCAGCAGCCCCCAGGGCGGGGTTAGCGTCGTCGGCTACACCTTC	many	TRBV9	TRBJ1-2	-
CASSGQGFNQPQHF	TGTGCCAGCAGTGGACAGGGCTTCAATCAGCCCCAGCATTTT	many	TRBV2	TRBJ1-5	TRBD1
CASSVPLGGGTDTQYF	TGTGCCAGCAGTGTCCCTTTGGGGGGGGGCACAGATACGCAGTATTTT	many	TRBV9	TRBJ2-3	TRBD2
CASSIIGGNQPQHF	TGTGCCAGCAGCATAATTGGGGGCAATCAGCCCCAGCATTTT	many	TRBV7-2	TRBJ1-5	-
CASSLASPRNTGELFF	TGCGCCAGCAGCCTGGCATCGCCGAGGAACACCGGGGAGCTGTTTTTT	-	TRBV5-1	TRBJ2-2	-
CASSQSVQSSYNEQFF	TGCGCCAGCAGTCAAAGTGTCCAAAGCTCCTACAATGAGCAGTTCTTC	many	TRBV23-1	TRBJ2-1	-
CSARDRDRGNTEAFF	TGCAGTGCTAGAGATAGGGACAGGGGGAACACTGAAGCTTTCTTT	-	TRBV20-1	TRBJ1-1	TRBD1
CASASPPGTQYF	TGCGCCAGCGCTTCGCCTCCAGGGACCCAGTACTTC	many	TRBV5-1	TRBJ2-5	-
CSARPGHYSGNTIYF	TGCAGTGCTAGACCGGGACACTACTCTGGAAACACCATATATTTT	many	TRBV20-1	TRBJ1-3	-
CASSQASGGNNEQFF	TGCGCCAGCAGCCAAGCTAGCGGGGGTAACAATGAGCAGTTCTTC	many	TRBV4-1	TRBJ2-1	TRBD2
CASGHQSRGEQYF	TGTGCCAGCGGGCACCAATCACGGGGGGAGCAGTACTTC	few	TRBV27	TRBJ2-7	-
CASSLWGGPYEQYF	TGTGCCAGCAGCTTATGGGGGGGGCCCTACGAGCAGTACTTC	-	TRBV11-2	TRBJ2-7	-
CASSPSPGLAFTDTQYF	TGTGCCAGCAGCCCGTCACCGGGACTAGCGTTCACAGATACGCAGTATTTT	many	TRBV7-2	TRBJ2-3	TRBD2
CASSPRGGSYEQYF	TGTGCCAGCAGCCCGCGGGGAGGGTCCTACGAGCAGTACTTC	many	TRBV14	TRBJ2-7	TRBD2